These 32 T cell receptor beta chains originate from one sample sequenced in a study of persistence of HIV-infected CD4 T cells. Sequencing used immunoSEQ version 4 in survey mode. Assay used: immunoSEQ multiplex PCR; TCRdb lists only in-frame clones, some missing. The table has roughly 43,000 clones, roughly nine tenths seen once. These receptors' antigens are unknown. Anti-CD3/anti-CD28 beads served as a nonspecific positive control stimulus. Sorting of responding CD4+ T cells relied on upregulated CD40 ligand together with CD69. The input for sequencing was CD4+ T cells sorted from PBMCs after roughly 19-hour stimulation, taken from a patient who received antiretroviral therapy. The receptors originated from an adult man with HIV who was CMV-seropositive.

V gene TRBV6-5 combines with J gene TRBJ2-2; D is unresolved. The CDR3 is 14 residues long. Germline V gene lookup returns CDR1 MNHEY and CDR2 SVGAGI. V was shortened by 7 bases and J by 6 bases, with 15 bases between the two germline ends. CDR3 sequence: CASTSGPRSGELFF. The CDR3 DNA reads TGTGCCAGCACCTCAGGCCCCCGGTCCGGGGAGCTGTTTTTT.

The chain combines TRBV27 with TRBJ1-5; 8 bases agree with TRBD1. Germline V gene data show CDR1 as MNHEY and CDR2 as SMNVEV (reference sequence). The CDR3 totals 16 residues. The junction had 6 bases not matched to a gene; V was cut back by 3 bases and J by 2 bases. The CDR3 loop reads CASSFGTGVGNQPQHF. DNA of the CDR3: TGTGCCAGCAGTTTCGGGACAGGAGTCGGCAATCAGCCCCAGCATTTT.

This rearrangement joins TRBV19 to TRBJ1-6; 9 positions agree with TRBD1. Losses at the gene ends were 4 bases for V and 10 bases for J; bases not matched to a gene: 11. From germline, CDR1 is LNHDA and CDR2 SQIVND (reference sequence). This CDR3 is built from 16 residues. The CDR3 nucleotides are TGTGCCAGTAGTACCTATTCCGGGACAGGGCGATCACCCCTCCACTTT. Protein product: CASSTYSGTGRSPLHF.

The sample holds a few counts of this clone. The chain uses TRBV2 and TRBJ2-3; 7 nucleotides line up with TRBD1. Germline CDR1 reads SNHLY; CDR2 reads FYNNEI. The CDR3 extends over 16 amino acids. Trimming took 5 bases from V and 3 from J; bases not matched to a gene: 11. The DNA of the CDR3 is TGTGCCAGCAGTTTGATGACAGGGTCGGGTACAGATACGCAGTATTTT. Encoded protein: CASSLMTGSGTDTQYF.

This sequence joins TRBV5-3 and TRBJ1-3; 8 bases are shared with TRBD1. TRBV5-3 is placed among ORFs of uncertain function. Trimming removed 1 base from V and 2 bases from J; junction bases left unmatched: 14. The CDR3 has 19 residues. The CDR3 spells CARSLTGGVSVCPGNTIYF. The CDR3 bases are TGTGCCAGAAGCTTGACAGGGGGAGTTTCGGTGTGCCCTGGAAACACCATATATTTT.

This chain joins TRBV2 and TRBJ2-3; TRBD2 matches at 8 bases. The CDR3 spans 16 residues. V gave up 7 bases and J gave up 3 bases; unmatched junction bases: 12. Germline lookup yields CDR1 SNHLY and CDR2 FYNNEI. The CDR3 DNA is TGTGCCAGCACACCGGGGGGGACTAGTAGGACAGATACGCAGTATTTT. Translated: CASTPGGTSRTDTQYF.

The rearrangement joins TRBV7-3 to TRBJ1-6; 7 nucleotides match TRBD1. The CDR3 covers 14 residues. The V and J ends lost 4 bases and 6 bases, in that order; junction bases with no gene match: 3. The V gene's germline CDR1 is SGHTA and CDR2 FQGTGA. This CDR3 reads CASSSGQINSPLHF. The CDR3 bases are TGTGCCAGCAGCTCGGGACAGATTAATTCACCCCTCCACTTT.

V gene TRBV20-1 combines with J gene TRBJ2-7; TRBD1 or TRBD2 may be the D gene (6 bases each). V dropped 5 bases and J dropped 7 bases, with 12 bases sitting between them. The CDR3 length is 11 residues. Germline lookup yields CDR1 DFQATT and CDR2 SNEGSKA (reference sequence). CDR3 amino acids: CSAATGREQYF. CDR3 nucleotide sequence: TGCAGTGCTGCCACAGGGAGGGAGCAGTACTTC.

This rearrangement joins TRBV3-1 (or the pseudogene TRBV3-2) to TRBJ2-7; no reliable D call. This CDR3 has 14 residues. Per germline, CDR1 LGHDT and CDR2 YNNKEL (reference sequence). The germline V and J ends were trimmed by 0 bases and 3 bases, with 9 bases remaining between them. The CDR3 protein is CASSQDLLDYEQYF. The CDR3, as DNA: TGTGCCAGCAGCCAAGATCTCCTAGACTACGAGCAGTACTTC.

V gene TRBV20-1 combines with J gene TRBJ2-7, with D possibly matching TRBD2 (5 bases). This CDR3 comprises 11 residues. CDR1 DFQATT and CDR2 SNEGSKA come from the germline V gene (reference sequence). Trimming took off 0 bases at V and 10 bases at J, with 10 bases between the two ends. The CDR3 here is CSARDGLPQYF. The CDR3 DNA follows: TGCAGTGCTAGAGATGGACTCCCTCAGTACTTC.

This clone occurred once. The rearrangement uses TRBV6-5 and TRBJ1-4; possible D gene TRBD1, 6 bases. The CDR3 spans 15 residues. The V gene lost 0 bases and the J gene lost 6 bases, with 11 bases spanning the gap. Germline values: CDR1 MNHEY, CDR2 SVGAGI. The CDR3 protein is CASSYSNQGYEKLFF. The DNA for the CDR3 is TGTGCCAGCAGTTACTCCAATCAGGGGTATGAAAAACTGTTTTTT.

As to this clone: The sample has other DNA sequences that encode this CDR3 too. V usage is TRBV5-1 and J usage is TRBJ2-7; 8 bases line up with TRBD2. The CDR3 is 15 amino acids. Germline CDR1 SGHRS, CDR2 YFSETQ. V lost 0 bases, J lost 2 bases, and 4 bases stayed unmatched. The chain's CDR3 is CASSLGTSKAYEQYF. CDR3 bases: TGCGCCAGCAGCTTGGGGACTAGCAAAGCCTACGAGCAGTACTTC.

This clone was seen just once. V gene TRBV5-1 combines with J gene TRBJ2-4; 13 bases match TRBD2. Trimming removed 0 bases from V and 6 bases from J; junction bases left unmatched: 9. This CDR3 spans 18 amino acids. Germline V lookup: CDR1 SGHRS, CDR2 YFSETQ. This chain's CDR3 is CASSLELAGGPFVNIQYF. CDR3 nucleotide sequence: TGCGCCAGCAGCTTGGAACTAGCGGGGGGGCCGTTTGTAAACATTCAGTACTTC.

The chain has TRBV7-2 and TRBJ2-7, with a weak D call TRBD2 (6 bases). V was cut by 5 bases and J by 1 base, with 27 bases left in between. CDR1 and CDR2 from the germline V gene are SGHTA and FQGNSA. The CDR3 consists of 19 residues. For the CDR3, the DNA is TGTGCCAGCAGCCCGTACCCCCTAATAGGACTACTAGCATCCTACGAGCAGTACTTC. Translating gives CASSPYPLIGLLASYEQYF.

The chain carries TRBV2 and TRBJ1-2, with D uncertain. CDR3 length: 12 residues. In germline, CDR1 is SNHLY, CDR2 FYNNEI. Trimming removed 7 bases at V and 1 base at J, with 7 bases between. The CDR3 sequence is CASTSLNYGYTF. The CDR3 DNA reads TGTGCCAGCACCAGCCTTAACTATGGCTACACCTTC.

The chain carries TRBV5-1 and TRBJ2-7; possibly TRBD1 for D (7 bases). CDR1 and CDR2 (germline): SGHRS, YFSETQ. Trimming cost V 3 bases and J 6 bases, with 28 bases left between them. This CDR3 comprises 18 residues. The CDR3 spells CASSSTGPFFRGVSEQYF. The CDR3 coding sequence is TGCGCCAGCAGCTCCACAGGACCGTTCTTCAGGGGGGTGTCCGAGCAGTACTTC.

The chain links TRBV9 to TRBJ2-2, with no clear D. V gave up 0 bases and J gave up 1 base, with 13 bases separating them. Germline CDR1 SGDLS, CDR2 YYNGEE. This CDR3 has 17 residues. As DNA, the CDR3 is TGTGCCAGCAGCGTAGGGTGGTCCTCTTTGAACACCGGGGAGCTGTTTTTT. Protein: CASSVGWSSLNTGELFF.

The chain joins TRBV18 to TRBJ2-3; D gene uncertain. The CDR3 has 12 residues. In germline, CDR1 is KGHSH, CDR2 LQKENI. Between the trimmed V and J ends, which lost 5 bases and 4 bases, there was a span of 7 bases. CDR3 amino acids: CASSLGADTQYF. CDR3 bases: TGTGCCAGCTCATTGGGCGCAGATACGCAGTATTTT. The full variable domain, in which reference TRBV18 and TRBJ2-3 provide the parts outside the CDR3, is NAGVMQNPRHLVRRRGQEARLRCSPMKGHSHVYWYRQLPEEGLKFMVYLQKENIIDESGMPKERFSAEFPKEGPSILRIQQVVRGDSAAYFCASSLGADTQYFGPGTRLTVL.

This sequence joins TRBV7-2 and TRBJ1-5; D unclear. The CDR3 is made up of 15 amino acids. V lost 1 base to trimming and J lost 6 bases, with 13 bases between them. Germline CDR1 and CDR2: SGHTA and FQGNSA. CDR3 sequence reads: CASSLGRLRSQPQHF. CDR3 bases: TGTGCCAGCAGCTTAGGGCGTCTGCGTAGTCAGCCCCAGCATTTT.

CDR3 protein: CASRKDSSGNTIYF. In nucleotides, the CDR3 is TGTGCCAGCAGGAAGGACAGCTCTGGAAACACCATATATTTT. The chain has TRBV2 and TRBJ1-3, with D perhaps matching TRBD1 (6 bases). CDR1 and CDR2 (germline): SNHLY, FYNNEI. The CDR3 spans 14 residues. The V gene lost 6 bases and the J gene lost 0 bases, with 9 bases spanning the gap.

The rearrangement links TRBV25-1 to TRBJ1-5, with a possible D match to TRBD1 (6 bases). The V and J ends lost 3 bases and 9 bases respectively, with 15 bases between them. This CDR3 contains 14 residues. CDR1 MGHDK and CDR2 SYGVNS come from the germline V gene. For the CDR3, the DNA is TGTGCCAGCAGTGATCGAGGCAGGGGTCGGCCCCAGCATTTT. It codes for CASSDRGRGRPQHF. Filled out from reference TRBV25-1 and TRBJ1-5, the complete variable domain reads EADIYQTPRYLVIGTGKKITLECSQTMGHDKMYWYQQDPGMELHLIHYSYGVNSTEKGDLSSESTVSRIRTEHFPLTLESARPSHTSQYLCASSDRGRGRPQHFGDGTRLSIL.

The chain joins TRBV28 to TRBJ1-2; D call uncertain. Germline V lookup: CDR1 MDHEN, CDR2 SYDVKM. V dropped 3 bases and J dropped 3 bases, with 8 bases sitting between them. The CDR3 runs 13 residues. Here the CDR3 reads CASSLVPYYGYTF. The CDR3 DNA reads TGTGCCAGCAGTTTGGTCCCTTACTATGGCTACACCTTC.

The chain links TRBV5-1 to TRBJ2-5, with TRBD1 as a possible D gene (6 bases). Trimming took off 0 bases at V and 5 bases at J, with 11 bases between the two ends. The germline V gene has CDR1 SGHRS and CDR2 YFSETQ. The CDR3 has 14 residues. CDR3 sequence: CASSLEQGWETQYF. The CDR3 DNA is TGCGCCAGCAGCTTGGAGCAGGGGTGGGAGACCCAGTACTTC.

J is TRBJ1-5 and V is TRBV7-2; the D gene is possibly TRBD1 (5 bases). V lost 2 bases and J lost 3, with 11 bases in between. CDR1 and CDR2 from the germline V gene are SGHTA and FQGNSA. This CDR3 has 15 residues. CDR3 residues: CASSLLGGVNQPQHF. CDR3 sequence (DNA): TGTGCCAGCAGCTTATTAGGAGGGGTCAATCAGCCCCAGCATTTT.

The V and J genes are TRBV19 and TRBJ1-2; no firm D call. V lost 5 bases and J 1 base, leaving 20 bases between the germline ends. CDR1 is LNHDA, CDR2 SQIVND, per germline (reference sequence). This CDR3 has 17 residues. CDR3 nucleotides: TGTGCCAGTAGTCTCTGGACCCAGGCTCGTCTTAACTATGGCTACACCTTC. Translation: CASSLWTQARLNYGYTF.

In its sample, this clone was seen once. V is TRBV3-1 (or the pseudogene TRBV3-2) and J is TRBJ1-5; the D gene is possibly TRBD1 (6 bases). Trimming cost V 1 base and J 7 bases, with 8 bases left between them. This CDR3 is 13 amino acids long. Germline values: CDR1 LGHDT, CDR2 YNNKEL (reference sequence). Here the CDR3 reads CASSQGGAQPQHF. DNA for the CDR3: TGTGCCAGCAGCCAAGGGGGGGCGCAGCCCCAGCATTTT.

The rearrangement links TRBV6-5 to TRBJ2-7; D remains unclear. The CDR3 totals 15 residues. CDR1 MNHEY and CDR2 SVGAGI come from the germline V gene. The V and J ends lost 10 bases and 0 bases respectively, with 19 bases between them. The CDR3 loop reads CATSYAASRSYEQYF. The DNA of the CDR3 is TGTGCCACTTCCTACGCGGCCAGCCGCTCCTACGAGCAGTACTTC.

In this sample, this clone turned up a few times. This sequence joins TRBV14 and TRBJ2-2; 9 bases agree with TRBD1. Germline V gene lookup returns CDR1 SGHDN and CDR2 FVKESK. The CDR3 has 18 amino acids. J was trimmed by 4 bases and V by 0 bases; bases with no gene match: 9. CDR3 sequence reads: CASSQDWGQGLSTGELFF. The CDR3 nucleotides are TGTGCCAGCAGCCAAGATTGGGGACAGGGCTTGAGCACCGGGGAGCTGTTTTTT. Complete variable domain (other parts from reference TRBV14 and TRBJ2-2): EAGVTQFPSHSVIEKGQTVTLRCDPISGHDNLYWYRRVMGKEIKFLLHFVKESKQDESGMPNNRFLAERTGGTYSTLKVQPAELEDSGVYFCASSQDWGQGLSTGELFFGEGSRLTVL.

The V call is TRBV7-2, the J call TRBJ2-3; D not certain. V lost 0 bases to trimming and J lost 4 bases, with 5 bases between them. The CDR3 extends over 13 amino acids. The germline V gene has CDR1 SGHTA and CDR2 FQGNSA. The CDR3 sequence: CASSLARADTQYF. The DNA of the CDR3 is TGTGCCAGCAGCTTAGCTCGGGCAGATACGCAGTATTTT.

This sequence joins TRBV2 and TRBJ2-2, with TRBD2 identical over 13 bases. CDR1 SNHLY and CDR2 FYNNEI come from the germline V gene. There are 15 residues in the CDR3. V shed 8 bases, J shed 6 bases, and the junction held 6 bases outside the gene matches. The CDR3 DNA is TGTGCCAGCCTACTAGCGGGGGGGCGCGCCGGGGAGCTGTTTTTT. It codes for CASLLAGGRAGELFF. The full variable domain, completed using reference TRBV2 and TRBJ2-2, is EPEVTQTPSHQVTQMGQEVILRCVPISNHLYFYWYRQILGQKVEFLVSFYNNEISEKSEIFDDQFSVERPDGSNFTLKIRSTKLEDSAMYFCASLLAGGRAGELFFGEGSRLTVL.

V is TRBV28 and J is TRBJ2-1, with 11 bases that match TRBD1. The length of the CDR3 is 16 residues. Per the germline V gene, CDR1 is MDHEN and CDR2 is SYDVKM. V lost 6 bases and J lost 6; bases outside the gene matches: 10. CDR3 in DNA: TGTGCCAGCAGGTCCCCGGCCGGGACAGGGGGCAATGAGCAGTTCTTC. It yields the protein CASRSPAGTGGNEQFF.

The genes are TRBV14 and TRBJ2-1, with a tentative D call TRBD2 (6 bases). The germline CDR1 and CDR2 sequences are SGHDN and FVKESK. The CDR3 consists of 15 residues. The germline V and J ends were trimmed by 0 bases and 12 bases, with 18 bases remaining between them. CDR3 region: CASSQDAASGRRQFF. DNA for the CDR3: TGTGCCAGCAGCCAAGATGCGGCATCTGGGAGGCGGCAGTTCTTC.